The rows below give T cell receptor beta chains drawn from one sample of a study of cytomegalovirus exposure and HLA in healthy donors. Assay: immunoSEQ multiplex PCR; the TCRdb copy retains only in-frame clones and omits some. The sample lists around 200,000 clones; about 81% were seen once. Source material: PBMCs. These receptors all stem from a man aged 40-55 years in good health and CMV-seropositive. CDR3s include the opening cysteine and the closing phenylalanine or tryptophan. Each record gives: V gene, clone size, J gene, D gene, CDR3 DNA, CDR3 protein. The D gene is left open where the match is weak. A clone size is listed for some rows: how often the clone was seen (once, few, many), or a class if it is expanded.

>TRBV7-6|-|TRBJ2-7|-
TGTGCCAGCAGCTTAGCGTCGGGTTCCTACGAGCAGTACTTC
CASSLASGSYEQYF
>TRBV2|-|TRBJ2-7|TRBD1
TGTGCCAGCAGTGAGGGGACAGGGGTCTCCTACGAGCAGTACTTC
CASSEGTGVSYEQYF
>TRBV29-1|-|TRBJ2-5|TRBD2
TGCAGCGTTGAAACGGGAGGGAGGGAGACCCAGTACTTC
CSVETGGRETQYF
>TRBV5-1|-|TRBJ2-1|TRBD2
TGCGCCAGCAGCTTGTGGACTAGCGGGATGTTAGGGTACAATGAGCAGTTCTTC
CASSLWTSGMLGYNEQFF
>TRBV27|-|TRBJ2-1|TRBD2
TGTGCCAGCAGTTTAAACGGTCTAGCGGGAGACGAGCAGTTCTTC
CASSLNGLAGDEQFF
>TRBV15|once|TRBJ1-4|-
TGTGCCACCAGCTCCCCGGGGGACGATAATGAAAAACTGTTTTTT
CATSSPGDDNEKLFF
>TRBV29-1|-|TRBJ1-2|-
TGCAGCGTTGGAGGGAACTATGGCTACACCTTC
CSVGGNYGYTF
>TRBV10-1|-|TRBJ1-2|-
TGCGCCAGCAGTGACGGACAGCATAACGTATATGGCTACACCTTC
CASSDGQHNVYGYTF
>TRBV6-5|-|TRBJ2-7|TRBD2
TGTGCCAGCACCGGGGGACTAGCGGGAGCCCTCGAGCAGTACTTC
CASTGGLAGALEQYF
>TRBV5-4|-|TRBJ2-7|TRBD1
TGTGCCAGCAGCTTGGGGACAGGCTCGACCCCAATAAGACAGTACTTC
CASSLGTGSTPIRQYF
>TRBV19|-|TRBJ2-5|TRBD2
TGTGCCAGTAGTATAAACAGCGGGGGGGTGTTACAAGAGACCCAGTACTTC
CASSINSGGVLQETQYF
>TRBV18|-|TRBJ2-5|TRBD1
TGTGCCAGCTCACCTGGGGACAGGGGGCGAGAGACCCAGTACTTC
CASSPGDRGRETQYF
>TRBV15|-|TRBJ2-7|TRBD2
TGTGCCACCAGCCCCCGACTAGCGGGAGTGGTTTACGAGCAGTACTTC
CATSPRLAGVVYEQYF
>TRBV2|-|TRBJ2-1|TRBD2
TGTGCCAGCATCCTGACTAGCGGGAGCTATGAGCAGTTCTTC
CASILTSGSYEQFF
>TRBV9|-|TRBJ2-3|TRBD2
TGTGCCAGCAGCAACCAGGGACTAGCGATAGATACGCAGTATTTT
CASSNQGLAIDTQYF
>TRBV11-2|-|TRBJ2-2|TRBD1
TGTGCCAGCAGCGGCACCCGACAGGGATTCGTGGGCACCGGGGAGCTGTTTTTT
CASSGTRQGFVGTGELFF
>TRBV2|-|TRBJ1-6|-
TGTGCCAGCCACGGGTCCTATAATTCACCCCTCCACTTT
CASHGSYNSPLHF
>TRBV11-2|-|TRBJ2-3|-
TGTGCCAGCAGCTCGGACAGATCTAGCACAGATACGCAGTATTTT
CASSSDRSSTDTQYF
>TRBV7-9|-|TRBJ1-1|TRBD1
TGTGCCAGCAGATCTAGTCACCAACGCCAGGGGGCCGGCACTGAAGCTTTCTTT
CASRSSHQRQGAGTEAFF
>TRBV28|-|TRBJ2-3|-
-
CASSTSAGRADTQYF
>TRBV28|-|TRBJ1-5|TRBD1
TGTGCCAGCAGCGGGACGGGACAGGGGTATCAGCCCCAGCATTTT
CASSGTGQGYQPQHF
>TRBV11-2|-|TRBJ1-1|-
TGTGCCAGCAGCTTCGGTAGGGGGAACACTGAAGCTTTCTTT
CASSFGRGNTEAFF
>TRBV30|-|TRBJ1-2|TRBD1
TGTGCCTGGGCGCCGGGACAGGGGTATAGTGGCTACACCTTC
CAWAPGQGYSGYTF
>TRBV9|once|TRBJ2-2|TRBD1
TGTGCCAGCTTAGATCCTACAGGGGCCGGGGAGCTGTTTTTT
CASLDPTGAGELFF
>TRBV5-1|once|TRBJ1-4|TRBD1
TGCGCCAGCAGCTTGCCCGGGACAGGGGGCGCCAGTGAAAAACTGTTTTTT
CASSLPGTGGASEKLFF
>TRBV6-1|-|TRBJ2-7|TRBD1
TGTGCCAGCAGTGGCGACAGGGGTACCTACGAGCAGTACTTC
CASSGDRGTYEQYF
>TRBV21-1|-|TRBJ1-2|-
TGTGCCAGCAGCCCAATCCTTAACAGGGATGGCTACACCTTC
CASSPILNRDGYTF
>TRBV10-1|-|TRBJ2-2|-
TGCGCCAGCAGTGATCTCGGGGAGCTGTTTTTT
CASSDLGELFF